Below, 18 T cell receptor beta chains from the same sample are listed, as sequenced in a study of cytomegalovirus exposure and HLA in healthy donors. PCR employed 60 Vbeta and 13 Jbeta primers. TCRdb keeps only in-frame clones here, not all; method: immunoSEQ multiplex PCR. This table lists 53,000 or so clones. Sequencing used PBMCs. The receptors derive from a man aged 18 to 29 in good health and CMV-seropositive.

This chain links TRBV6-1 with TRBJ1-3; 7 nucleotides match TRBD1. The germline V gene has CDR1 MNHNS and CDR2 SASEGT. The length of the CDR3 is 15 residues. Losses at the gene ends were 4 bases for V and 3 bases for J; bases not matched to a gene: 6. The CDR3 DNA reads as TGTGCCAGCAGTGGCAGGGGGACCTATGGAAACACCATATATTTT. The encoded protein is CASSGRGTYGNTIYF.

The chain combines TRBV30 with TRBJ2-2, with a tentative D call TRBD2 (5 bases). The CDR3 is 14 residues long. V was trimmed by 5 bases and J by 5 bases, leaving 15 bases between them. Germline V gives CDR1 GTSNPN, CDR2 SVGIG (reference sequence). Here the CDR3 reads CAWEGGQVTGELFF. Written as DNA, the CDR3 is TGTGCCTGGGAAGGAGGCCAGGTAACCGGGGAGCTGTTTTTT. The full variable domain, its missing parts supplied by reference TRBV30 and TRBJ2-2, is SQTIHQWPATLVQPVGSPLSLECTVEGTSNPNLYWYRQAAGRGLQLLFYSVGIGQISSEVPQNLSASRPQDRQFILSSKKLLLSDSGFYLCAWEGGQVTGELFFGEGSRLTVL.

This clone is classed as medium-sized by frequency. The V call is TRBV10-3, the J call TRBJ1-4, with 10 bases fitting TRBD1. The CDR3 sequence is 15 residues long. Germline CDR1 and CDR2: ENHRY and SYGVKD. J lost 8 bases, V lost 2 bases, and 5 bases had no gene match. The CDR3 here is CAISERGQGGEKLFF. The CDR3 coding sequence is TGTGCCATCAGTGAGCGTGGACAGGGGGGCGAAAAACTGTTTTTT.

J is TRBJ2-1 and V is TRBV4-1; D possibly corresponds to TRBD2 (5 bases). The CDR3 extends over 15 amino acids. The V gene's germline CDR1 is MGHRA and CDR2 YSYEKL. Trimming cost V 0 bases and J 10 bases, with 16 bases left between them. The CDR3 loop reads CASSQDLDYRWEQFF. DNA for the CDR3: TGCGCCAGCAGCCAAGATCTAGACTACCGGTGGGAGCAGTTCTTC.

The chain links TRBV4-1 to TRBJ2-2; possible D gene TRBD1, 5 bases. V lost 0 bases to trimming and J lost 4 bases, with 6 bases between them. The germline V gene encodes CDR1 MGHRA and CDR2 YSYEKL. The CDR3 length is 14 residues. The CDR3 sequence: CASSQDRATGELFF. The DNA for the CDR3 is TGCGCCAGCAGCCAAGACAGGGCCACCGGGGAGCTGTTTTTT.

The rearrangement joins TRBV7-2 to TRBJ2-5; 9 positions agree with TRBD2. The junction had 9 bases not matched to a gene; V was cut back by 2 bases and J by 5 bases. This CDR3 has 16 amino acids. Germline values: CDR1 SGHTA, CDR2 FQGNSA. The CDR3: CASSLRGNGLAETQYF. The CDR3 region has the DNA TGTGCCAGCAGCTTACGTGGGAATGGACTAGCGGAGACCCAGTACTTC.

V is TRBV28 and J is TRBJ2-7; the match to TRBD2 covers 9 bases. Looked up from germline, CDR1 is MDHEN and CDR2 is SYDVKM. V was pared by 6 bases and J by 2 bases, with 5 bases of the junction left unmatched. The CDR3 covers 14 residues. The CDR3: CASRTTSGPYEQYF. The CDR3, as DNA: TGTGCCAGCAGAACGACTAGCGGCCCCTACGAGCAGTACTTC.

The chain links TRBV28 to TRBJ2-7; the match to TRBD1 covers 9 bases. The CDR3 loop spans 12 amino acids. Germline V gene sequence: CDR1 MDHEN, CDR2 SYDVKM. With V trimmed by 3 bases and J by 6 bases, 0 bases remained unmatched. The CDR3 region has the DNA TGTGCCAGCAGTTTGACAGGGGGCGAGCAGTACTTC. It translates to CASSLTGGEQYF.

The rearrangement joins TRBV5-1 to TRBJ2-3; 7 positions agree with TRBD2. The CDR3 runs to 15 residues. With V trimmed by 2 bases and J by 0 bases, 3 bases remained unmatched. Germline V gives CDR1 SGHRS, CDR2 YFSETQ. The CDR3 sequence is CASSFGRGSTDTQYF. The CDR3 DNA is TGCGCCAGCAGCTTCGGGCGGGGGAGCACAGATACGCAGTATTTT. Together with reference TRBV5-1 and TRBJ2-3, the CDR3 gives the full variable domain: KAGVTQTPRYLIKTRGQQVTLSCSPISGHRSVSWYQQTPGQGLQFLFEYFSETQRNKGNFPGRFSGRQFSNSRSEMNVSTLELGDSALYLCASSFGRGSTDTQYFGPGTRLTVL.

The CDR3 nucleotides are TGTGCCAGCAGTTACAGGGGGAGCAATTCACCCCTCCACTTT. As protein: CASSYRGSNSPLHF. V and J are TRBV27 and TRBJ1-6; the match to TRBD1 covers 8 bases. J was trimmed by 7 bases and V by 4 bases; bases with no gene match: 3. The germline V gene encodes CDR1 MNHEY and CDR2 SMNVEV (reference sequence). The CDR3 spans 14 residues.

This chain joins TRBV7-2 and TRBJ2-5, with 8 positions matching TRBD2. The DNA end lines up better with TRBJ2-7; the J call may be wrong. This CDR3 contains 15 residues. CDR1 is SGHTA, CDR2 FQGNSA, per germline. The CDR3 nucleotides are TGTGCCAGCAGTGAAACAAGCGGGAGCGGGTACGAGCAGTACTTC. This sequence encodes CASSETSGSGYEQYF.

The chain uses TRBV5-1 and TRBJ2-1; D is perhaps TRBD1 (6 bases). CDR3 length equals 14 residues. Per germline, CDR1 SGHRS and CDR2 YFSETQ. Between the trimmed V and J ends, which lost 4 bases and 0 bases, there was a span of 8 bases. CDR3 bases: TGCGCCAGCAGCGGGACATCCTCCTACAATGAGCAGTTCTTC. Translating it yields CASSGTSSYNEQFF.

V is TRBV15 and J is TRBJ2-2; tentative D call: TRBD1 (8 bases). The CDR3 has 15 amino acids. In germline, CDR1 is LNHNV, CDR2 YYDKDF (reference sequence). The V gene lost 3 bases and the J gene lost 7 bases, with 15 bases spanning the gap. The CDR3 nucleotides read TGTGCCACCAGCAGGATAACAGGGGGGGTCGGGGAGCTGTTTTTT. It translates to CATSRITGGVGELFF.

The chain has TRBV28 and TRBJ1-1; D unresolved. Per germline, CDR1 MDHEN and CDR2 SYDVKM. Deletions cut 8 bases from V and 1 base from J, with 17 bases between. The CDR3 consists of 15 residues. CDR3 sequence reads: CASQSYWQKNTEAFF. DNA for the CDR3: TGTGCCAGCCAGTCTTATTGGCAGAAGAACACTGAAGCTTTCTTT.

The rearrangement uses TRBV10-2 and TRBJ1-1; D not certain. CDR3 size: 13 residues. Trimming took off 11 bases at V and 1 base at J, with 14 bases between the two ends. Germline CDR1 is WSHSY and CDR2 is SAAADI. The CDR3 spells CAAAAQRNTEAFF. Written as DNA, the CDR3 is TGCGCCGCCGCAGCGCAAAGGAACACTGAAGCTTTCTTT.

The chain employs TRBV7-9 and TRBJ1-3; D may be TRBD1 (6 bases). CDR1 is SEHNR and CDR2 is FQNEAQ in the germline V gene (reference sequence). Trimming took 4 bases from V and 2 from J, leaving 9 bases between them. CDR3 size: 14 residues. CDR3 in amino acids: CASSYQGPGNTIYF. The CDR3, as DNA: TGTGCCAGCAGCTACCAGGGGCCTGGAAACACCATATATTTT.

The V and J genes are TRBV12-5 and TRBJ2-2; perhaps TRBD2 as D (6 bases). Germline lookup yields CDR1 LGHNT and CDR2 FRNRAP. Deletions cut 5 bases from V and 2 bases from J, with 9 bases between. The CDR3 covers 14 residues. The CDR3 reads CASGRDFNTGELFF. The CDR3 DNA sequence: TGTGCTAGTGGTCGGGACTTCAACACCGGGGAGCTGTTTTTT. Drawing the rest from reference TRBV12-5 and TRBJ2-2, the complete variable domain is DARVTQTPRHKVTEMGQEVTMRCQPILGHNTVFWYRQTMMQGLELLAYFRNRAPLDDSGMPKDRFSAEMPDATLATLKIQPSEPRDSAVYFCASGRDFNTGELFFGEGSRLTVL.

This chain joins TRBV25-1 and TRBJ2-2, with 8 nucleotides matching TRBD1. CDR3 length equals 15 residues. The J segment lost 6 bases and the V segment lost 2 bases, leaving 5 bases of the junction unmatched. Per the germline V gene, CDR1 is MGHDK and CDR2 is SYGVNS. CDR3 in DNA: TGTGCCAGCAGTGAAACGGACAGGGTTGCCGGGGAGCTGTTTTTT. This gives the protein CASSETDRVAGELFF.